This T cell receptor beta chain was recovered during a study of CD8 T cells in acute hepatitis C reinfection (dated by TCRdb to the early 2020s). Regarding the research as a whole: This study examined the TCRbeta repertoire of CD8+ T cells that recognize the HCV NS3-1073 epitope, both during acute infection and after viral clearance. Follow-up samples were obtained from about 8 spontaneous resolvers who had cleared HCV, at least 347 days after estimated infection. Paired acute and follow-up samples were contributed by four of the spontaneous resolvers. Overall study results and their limits: Only the TCRbeta chain was sequenced in bulk, so alphabeta pairing of public clonotypes could not be determined. Follow-up repertoires were not available for chronically infected subjects, because NS3-1073 specific cells were too rare to be sorted. The NS3-1073 specific repertoires were highly diverse, and diversity did not differ significantly among acute resolver, follow-up resolver and acute chronic samples. Regardless of outcome, roughly 13 public clonotypes were found, and one public clonotype used V04-02/J02-02. CDR3 sequences shared with other epitopes were rarely observed, and exact matching may have been limited by differing sequencing approaches. TRBV04 and TRBV06 gene families were preferentially used in all groups, and this usage was not explained by overrepresentation in the naive pool.

The time point label, read with the paper, signifies: at least 347 days after estimated infection, following spontaneous clearance. HCV-specific TCR repertoires were characterized directly ex vivo, and the sequenced cells were not expanded in vitro beforehand. Enrolled in the Montreal Hepatitis C Cohort (HEPCO) in Canada, the donors were people who inject drugs, and these donors were followed every 3 months. Acute primary HCV infection was defined by a positive HCV RNA or antibody test following a negative test within the previous 24 weeks. HCV-specific cells were stained with a PE-labeled tetramer loaded with the NS3 peptide spanning residues 1073-1081. Antibodies against CD3, CD8 and CD45RO were used for surface staining, and dead cells were excluded with an aqua fixable dye. About 8 spontaneous resolvers, defined by HCV RNA clearance within 24 weeks, were included in the cohort. Frozen stocks of peripheral blood mononuclear cells were first thawed, after which negative isolation of CD8+ T cells was carried out using the MACS CD8+ T cell Isolation Kit. Sorting of the cells was done on a BD FACSAria II cell sorter.

Turning to this clone: No base-level quality is on record; no much larger clone is a single base apart. Additional DNA sequences in this sample encode the identical CDR3.

The FACS-sorted cells had their genomic DNA extracted, and the commercial immunoSEQ service was used to sequence the TCRbeta chains. Per the original workflow: Repertoire data were analyzed with ImmunoSEQ Analyzer software v3.0 and R v3.5.1. Only productive rearrangements were analyzed, because any sequences with stop codons or out-of-frame rearrangements were filtered out. The sequencing provider supplied the metrics for Simpson diversity, Shannon entropy, CDR3 length and nucleotide addition. Clonotypes were grouped by frequency as dominant, sub-dominant, low or lowest abundance, and most analyses excluded clonotypes below 0.1%. A CDR3 amino acid clonotype was called public if the clonotype appeared in at least two subjects at a cumulative frequency of at least 0.5%. What TCRdb holds here is the immuneACCESS table cut down to in-frame rearrangements. Part of the clones is not present; checked against another copy, under half of the missing clones reflect an unresolved V gene, and the others are unexplained. V, J and clone size derive from that table, while D and trimming were established from the DNA sequence. The sample yields approximately 1,000 clones; about 62% were counted once. The leading ten clones occupy 11% of the sample.

Including cysteine and phenylalanine, the CDR3 has 13 amino acids. Only CDR3 DNA is held: 39 bases, read in frame from base 1. Sequences LGHNA (CDR1) and YNFKEQ (CDR2) are obtained from the germline V gene. At the junction V is shortened by 0 bases and J by 0 bases, with 2 bases in between. The source is a man aged 40-49 years who spontaneously cleared hepatitis C infection. The input for sequencing was HCV NS3-1073 tetramer-sorted CD8+ T cells from PBMCs, taken at follow-up. This sample's cell subset or site label indicates: FACS-sorted NS3-1073 tetramer+ CD8+ T cells. The chain was built from TRBV4-2 and TRBJ1-1; confidence is insufficient to name the D gene. Here the CDR3 is given as CASSQELNTEAFF. The nucleotides read TGTGCCAGCAGCCAAGAGCTGAACACTGAAGCTTTCTTT.